This TCR beta chain was retrieved from a study of OX40 agonist ivuxolimab in advanced cancers. Sequencing used immunoSEQ multiplex PCR; TCRdb keeps in-frame clones, though not all of them. Of 80,000 to 100,000 clones listed, approximately 90% are singletons. In germline, CDR1 is SEHNR, CDR2 FQNEAQ (reference sequence). CDR3 length equals 14 residues. V shed 6 bases and J shed 7 bases, with 18 bases lying between them. Remarks on this clone: Other DNA variants within this sample encode the same CDR3.

This chain uses TRBV7-9 with TRBJ1-2, with D maybe TRBD1 (6 bases). Source: CD4+ or CD8+ T cells sorted from blood, taken in a trial of the OX40 agonist ivuxolimab. This receptor was taken from an adult with an advanced solid tumor such as melanoma, head and neck, liver or kidney cancer. CDR3 sequence: CASSGQRKHVGYTF. The CDR3 bases are TGTGCCAGCAGTGGACAGAGAAAGCATGTTGGCTACACCTTC. The entire variable domain, with the rest obtained from reference TRBV7-9 and TRBJ1-2, is as follows: DTGVSQNPRHKITKRGQNVTFRCDPISEHNRLYWYRQTLGQGPEFLTYFQNEAQLEKSRLLSDRFSAERPKGSFSTLEIQRTEQGDSAMYLCASSGQRKHVGYTFGSGTRLTVV.